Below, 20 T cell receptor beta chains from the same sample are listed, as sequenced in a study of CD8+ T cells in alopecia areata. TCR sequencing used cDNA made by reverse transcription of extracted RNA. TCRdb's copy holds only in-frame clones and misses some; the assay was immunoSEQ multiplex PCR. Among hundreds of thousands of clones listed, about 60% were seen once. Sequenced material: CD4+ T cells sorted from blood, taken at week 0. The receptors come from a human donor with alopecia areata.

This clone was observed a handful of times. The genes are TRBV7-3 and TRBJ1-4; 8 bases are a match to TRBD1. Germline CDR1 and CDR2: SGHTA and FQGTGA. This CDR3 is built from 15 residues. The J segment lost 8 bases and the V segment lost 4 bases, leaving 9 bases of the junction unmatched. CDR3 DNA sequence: TGTGCCAGCAGCTCCCCGGACAGGGACGAAGAAAAACTGTTTTTT. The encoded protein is CASSSPDRDEEKLFF.

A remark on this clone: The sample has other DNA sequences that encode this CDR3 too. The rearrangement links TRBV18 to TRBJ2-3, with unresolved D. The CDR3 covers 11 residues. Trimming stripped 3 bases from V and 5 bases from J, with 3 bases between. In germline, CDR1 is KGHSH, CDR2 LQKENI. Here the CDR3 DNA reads TGTGCCAGCTCACCGAGAGATACGCAGTATTTT. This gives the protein CASSPRDTQYF. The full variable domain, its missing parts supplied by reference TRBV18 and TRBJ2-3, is NAGVMQNPRHLVRRRGQEARLRCSPMKGHSHVYWYRQLPEEGLKFMVYLQKENIIDESGMPKERFSAEFPKEGPSILRIQQVVRGDSAAYFCASSPRDTQYFGPGTRLTVL.

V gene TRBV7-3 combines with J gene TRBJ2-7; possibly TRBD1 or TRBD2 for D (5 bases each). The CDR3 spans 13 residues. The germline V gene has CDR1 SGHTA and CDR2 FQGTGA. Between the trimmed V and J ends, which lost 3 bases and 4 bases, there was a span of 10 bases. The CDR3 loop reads CASSFGAGYEQYF. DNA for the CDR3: TGTGCCAGCAGCTTCGGGGCCGGGTACGAGCAGTACTTC.

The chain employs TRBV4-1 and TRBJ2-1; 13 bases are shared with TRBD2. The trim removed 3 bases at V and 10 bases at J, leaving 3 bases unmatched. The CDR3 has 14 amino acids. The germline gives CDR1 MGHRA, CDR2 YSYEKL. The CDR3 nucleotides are TGCGCCAGCAGCCACCCGGGACTAGCGGGAGAGCAGTTCTTC. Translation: CASSHPGLAGEQFF.

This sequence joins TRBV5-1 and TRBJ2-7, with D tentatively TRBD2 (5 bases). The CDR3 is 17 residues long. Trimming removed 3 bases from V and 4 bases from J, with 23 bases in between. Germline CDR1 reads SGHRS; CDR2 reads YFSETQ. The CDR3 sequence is CASSSSSGIRLGYEQYF. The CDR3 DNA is TGCGCCAGCAGCTCCTCTTCCGGGATCCGGCTGGGGTACGAGCAGTACTTC.

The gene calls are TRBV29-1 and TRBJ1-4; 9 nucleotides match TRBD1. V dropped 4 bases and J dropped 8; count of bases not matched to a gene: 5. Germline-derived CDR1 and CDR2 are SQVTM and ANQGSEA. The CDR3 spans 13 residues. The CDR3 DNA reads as TGCAGCGTTGGGGACAGGGTAGGGGAAAAACTGTTTTTT. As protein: CSVGDRVGEKLFF.

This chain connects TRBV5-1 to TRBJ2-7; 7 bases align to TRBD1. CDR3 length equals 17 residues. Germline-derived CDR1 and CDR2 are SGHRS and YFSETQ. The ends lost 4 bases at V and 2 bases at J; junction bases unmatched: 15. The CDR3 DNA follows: TGCGCCAGCAGCAACCTAAGGTCGGGGACAGCCACCTACGAGCAGTACTTC. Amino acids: CASSNLRSGTATYEQYF.

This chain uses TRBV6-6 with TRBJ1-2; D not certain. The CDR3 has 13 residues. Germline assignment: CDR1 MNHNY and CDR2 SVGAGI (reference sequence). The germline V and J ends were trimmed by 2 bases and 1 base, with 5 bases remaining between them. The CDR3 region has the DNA TGTGCCAGCAGTTACGAGGTTAACTATGGCTACACCTTC. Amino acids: CASSYEVNYGYTF.

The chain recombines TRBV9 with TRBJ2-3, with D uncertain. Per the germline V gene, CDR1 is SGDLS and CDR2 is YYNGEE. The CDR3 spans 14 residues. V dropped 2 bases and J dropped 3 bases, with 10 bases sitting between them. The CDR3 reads CASSVRLETDTQYF. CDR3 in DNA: TGTGCCAGCAGCGTCAGACTGGAGACAGATACGCAGTATTTT.

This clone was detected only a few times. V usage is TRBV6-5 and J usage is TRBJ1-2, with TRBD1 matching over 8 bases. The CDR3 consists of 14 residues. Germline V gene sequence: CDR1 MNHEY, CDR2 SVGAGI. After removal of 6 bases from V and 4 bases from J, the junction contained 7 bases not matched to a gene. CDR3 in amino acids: CASSHSTGGYGYTF. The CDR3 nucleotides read TGTGCCAGCAGCCACTCCACAGGGGGCTATGGCTACACCTTC.

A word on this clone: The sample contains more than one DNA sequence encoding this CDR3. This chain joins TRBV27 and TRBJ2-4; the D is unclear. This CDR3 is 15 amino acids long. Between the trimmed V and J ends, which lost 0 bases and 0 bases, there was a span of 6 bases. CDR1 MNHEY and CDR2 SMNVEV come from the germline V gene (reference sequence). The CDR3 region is CASSLSGLAKNIQYF. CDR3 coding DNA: TGTGCCAGCAGTTTATCGGGCCTAGCCAAAAACATTCAGTACTTC.

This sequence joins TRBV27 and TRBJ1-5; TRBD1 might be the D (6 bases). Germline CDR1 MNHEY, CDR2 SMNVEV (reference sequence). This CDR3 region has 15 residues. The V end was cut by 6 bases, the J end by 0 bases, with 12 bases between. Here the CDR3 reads CASSRDIYSNQPQHF. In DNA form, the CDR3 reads TGTGCCAGCAGCCGGGACATTTATAGCAATCAGCCCCAGCATTTT.

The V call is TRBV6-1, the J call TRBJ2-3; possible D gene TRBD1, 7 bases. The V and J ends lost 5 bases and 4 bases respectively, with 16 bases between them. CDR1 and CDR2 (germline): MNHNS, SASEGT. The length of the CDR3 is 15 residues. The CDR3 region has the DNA TGTGCCAGCAGTAAGGTGCGGGACAGAGCAGATACGCAGTATTTT. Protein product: CASSKVRDRADTQYF.

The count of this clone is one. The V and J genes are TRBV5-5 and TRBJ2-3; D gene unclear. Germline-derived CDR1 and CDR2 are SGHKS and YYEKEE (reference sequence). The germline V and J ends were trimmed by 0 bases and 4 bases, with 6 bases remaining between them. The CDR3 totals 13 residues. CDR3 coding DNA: TGTGCCAGCAGCTTGGACCGACCAGATACGCAGTATTTT. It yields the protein CASSLDRPDTQYF.

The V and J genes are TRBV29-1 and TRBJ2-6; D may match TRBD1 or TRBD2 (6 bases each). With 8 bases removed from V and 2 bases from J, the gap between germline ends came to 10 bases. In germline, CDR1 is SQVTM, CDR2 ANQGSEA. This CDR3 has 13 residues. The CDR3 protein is CSSRGPGANVLTF. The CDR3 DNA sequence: TGCAGCTCCCGGGGGCCTGGGGCCAACGTCCTGACTTTC. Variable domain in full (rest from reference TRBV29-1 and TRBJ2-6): SAVISQKPSRDICQRGTSLTIQCQVDSQVTMMFWYRQQPGQSLTLIATANQGSEATYESGFVIDKFPISRPNLTFSTLTVSNMSPEDSSIYLCSSRGPGANVLTFGAGSRLTVL.

The CDR3 DNA reads as TGTGCCAGCAGCGTAGAGGGTAGCCGGACAGATACGCAGTATTTT. Its translation is CASSVEGSRTDTQYF. The J gene is TRBJ2-3, the V gene TRBV9; D is undetermined. V was trimmed by 0 bases and J by 3 bases, leaving 11 bases between them. There are 15 residues in the CDR3. CDR1 is SGDLS, CDR2 YYNGEE, per germline.

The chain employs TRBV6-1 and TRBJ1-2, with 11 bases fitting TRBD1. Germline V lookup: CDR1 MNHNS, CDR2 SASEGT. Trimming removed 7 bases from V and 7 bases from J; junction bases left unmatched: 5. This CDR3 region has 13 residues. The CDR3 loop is CASTQGTGGGYTF. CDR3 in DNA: TGTGCCAGCACCCAAGGGACAGGGGGTGGCTACACCTTC.

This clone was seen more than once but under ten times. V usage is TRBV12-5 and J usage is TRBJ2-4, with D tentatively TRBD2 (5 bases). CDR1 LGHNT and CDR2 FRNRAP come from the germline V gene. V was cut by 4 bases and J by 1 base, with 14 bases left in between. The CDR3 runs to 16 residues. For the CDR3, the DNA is TGTGCTAGTGGTTCGGGAAGGGATGTGGCCAAAAACATTCAGTACTTC. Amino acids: CASGSGRDVAKNIQYF.

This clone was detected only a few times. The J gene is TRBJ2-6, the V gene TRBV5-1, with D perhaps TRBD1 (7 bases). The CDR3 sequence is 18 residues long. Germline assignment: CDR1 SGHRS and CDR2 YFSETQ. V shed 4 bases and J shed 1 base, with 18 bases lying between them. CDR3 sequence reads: CASSAGPRTGSGANVLTF. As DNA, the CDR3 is TGCGCCAGCAGCGCGGGACCCCGGACAGGATCTGGGGCCAACGTCCTGACTTTC.

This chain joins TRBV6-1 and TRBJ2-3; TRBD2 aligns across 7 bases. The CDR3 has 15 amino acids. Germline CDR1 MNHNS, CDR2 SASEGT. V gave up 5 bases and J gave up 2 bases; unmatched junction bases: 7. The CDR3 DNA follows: TGTGCCAGCAGTTTCCGGACTAGTCTCACAGATACGCAGTATTTT. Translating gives CASSFRTSLTDTQYF.